The 13 T cell receptor beta chains given below trace back to one sample, sequenced in a study of cytomegalovirus exposure and HLA in healthy donors (dated by TCRdb to 2016 to 2017). The library was made by the immunoSEQ multiplex PCR assay. For the multiplex PCR, a mixture combining 60 forward primers for TCR Vbeta segments and 13 reverse primers for TCR Jbeta segments was used. The clones in this table, taken by TCRdb from immuneACCESS, are in-frame only. Not every clone is retained; where verified, under half of the shortfall comes from an unresolved V gene, and the cause of the rest is unknown. Recorded for this sample are roughly 120,000 clones; about three quarters of them occurred a single time. The top ten constitute about 13% of the sample. Material: PBMCs. These receptors were collected from a woman in her sixties or seventies in good health and CMV-seropositive.

About this clone: The missing conserved phenylalanine or tryptophan at the end of this CDR3 makes a read error likely. The rearrangement uses TRBV7-3 and TRBJ1-1, with 9 bases lining up with TRBD1. The V and J ends lost 1 base and 5 bases, in that order; junction bases with no gene match: 8. Per germline, CDR1 SGHTA and CDR2 FQGTGA. The CDR3 spans 16 residues. CDR3 coding DNA: TGTGCCAGCAGCTTAATGGACAGGGGAGCTAGGACTGAAGCTTTCTCT. Amino acid sequence: CASSLMDRGARTEAFS.

This chain links TRBV5-1 with TRBJ2-7; 8 bases match TRBD2. The V gene end was trimmed by 4 bases and the J gene end by 5 bases; junction bases not matched to a gene: 8. Germline values: CDR1 SGHRS, CDR2 YFSETQ. The CDR3 has 14 amino acids. The CDR3 loop is CASSPGGGEDEQYF. DNA for the CDR3: TGCGCCAGCAGCCCGGGGGGGGGAGAGGACGAGCAGTACTTC.

V usage is TRBV7-3 and J usage is TRBJ2-7, with TRBD2 matching over 7 bases. This CDR3 has 13 amino acids. From germline, CDR1 is SGHTA and CDR2 FQGTGA. Trimming removed 4 bases from V and 13 bases from J; junction bases left unmatched: 13. As DNA, the CDR3 is TGTGCCAGCAGCTCCCGGCCTAGCGGTGCAAAATACTTC. It encodes CASSSRPSGAKYF.

This chain uses TRBV18 with TRBJ1-5; 8 bases align to TRBD1. The ends lost 2 bases at V and 1 base at J; junction bases unmatched: 4. The CDR3 contains 16 residues. Germline CDR1 is KGHSH and CDR2 is LQKENI. CDR3 DNA sequence: TGTGCCAGCTCACCAGCAGGGGGCCTGAGCAATCAGCCCCAGCATTTT. Protein: CASSPAGGLSNQPQHF. Together with reference TRBV18 and TRBJ1-5, the CDR3 gives the full variable domain: NAGVMQNPRHLVRRRGQEARLRCSPMKGHSHVYWYRQLPEEGLKFMVYLQKENIIDESGMPKERFSAEFPKEGPSILRIQQVVRGDSAAYFCASSPAGGLSNQPQHFGDGTRLSIL.

This chain connects TRBV18 to TRBJ1-1, with TRBD1 identical over 8 bases. Germline V gene lookup returns CDR1 KGHSH and CDR2 LQKENI. With V trimmed by 1 base and J by 4 bases, 14 bases remained unmatched. This CDR3 is 18 amino acids long. The DNA for the CDR3 is TGTGCCAGCTCACCACAATTCATACCAGGGGGCGCTGGCACTGAAGCTTTCTTT. It yields the protein CASSPQFIPGGAGTEAFF.

This chain connects TRBV27 to TRBJ1-4; 9 positions agree with TRBD1. The germline gives CDR1 MNHEY, CDR2 SMNVEV (reference sequence). J was trimmed by 8 bases and V by 3 bases; bases with no gene match: 7. This CDR3 is built from 15 residues. The CDR3, as DNA: TGTGCCAGCAGTTTTTCGGACAGGGGAGAAGAAAAACTGTTTTTT. It codes for CASSFSDRGEEKLFF.

This chain connects TRBV7-9 to TRBJ2-3; perhaps TRBD2 as D (6 bases). The CDR3 covers 14 residues. CDR1 is SEHNR and CDR2 is FQNEAQ in the germline V gene (reference sequence). Trimming left V 2 bases short and J 5 bases short, with 11 bases between. The CDR3 DNA is TGTGCCAGCAGCTTATCAGGGAGGAAAGATACGCAGTATTTT. Translated: CASSLSGRKDTQYF.

CDR3 protein: CAISESQRGLAKNIQYF. The CDR3 bases are TGTGCCATCAGTGAGTCTCAGCGGGGCCTAGCCAAAAACATTCAGTACTTC. J is TRBJ2-4 and V is TRBV10-3; 7 nucleotides line up with TRBD2. Unmatched junction bases numbered 5, after V lost 0 bases and J lost 0 bases. The CDR3 consists of 17 residues. Germline assignment: CDR1 ENHRY and CDR2 SYGVKD.

The chain uses TRBV14 and TRBJ2-7; D is perhaps TRBD1 (6 bases). Trimming shortened V by 4 bases and J by 4 bases, and 17 bases separated the two germline ends. Germline V gene sequence: CDR1 SGHDN, CDR2 FVKESK. The CDR3 sequence is 15 residues long. This chain's CDR3 is CASSPSGAPNYEQYF. In nucleotides, the CDR3 is TGTGCCAGCAGCCCCTCAGGGGCACCCAATTACGAGCAGTACTTC.

The chain employs TRBV21-1 and TRBJ1-1; the table's D call of TRBD1 was not tested on the DNA. TRBV21-1 is annotated as a pseudogene. The CDR3 sequence is 15 residues long. The CDR3 loop is CASSRDRPLNTEAFF. In nucleotides, the CDR3 is TGTGCCAGCAGCAGGGACAGACCCTTGAACACTGAAGCTTTCTTT.

The V gene is TRBV2, the J gene TRBJ2-5; 10 bases are shared with TRBD1. V was pared by 8 bases and J by 7 bases, with 10 bases of the junction left unmatched. The CDR3 is 14 amino acids. CDR1 is SNHLY and CDR2 is FYNNEI in the germline V gene. The CDR3: CASGTGTGVGTQYF. CDR3 in DNA: TGTGCCAGCGGGACCGGGACAGGGGTTGGGACCCAGTACTTC. The entire variable domain, with the rest obtained from reference TRBV2 and TRBJ2-5, is as follows: EPEVTQTPSHQVTQMGQEVILRCVPISNHLYFYWYRQILGQKVEFLVSFYNNEISEKSEIFDDQFSVERPDGSNFTLKIRSTKLEDSAMYFCASGTGTGVGTQYFGPGTRLLVL.

The chain links TRBV9 to TRBJ2-5; TRBD1 matches at 9 bases. The germline V gene has CDR1 SGDLS and CDR2 YYNGEE. Unmatched junction bases numbered 12, after V lost 4 bases and J lost 5 bases. The CDR3 is made up of 16 amino acids. The CDR3 sequence: CASSPSGTGSWETQYF. For the CDR3, the DNA is TGTGCCAGCAGCCCCTCCGGGACAGGGTCTTGGGAGACCCAGTACTTC.

The gene calls are TRBV2 and TRBJ2-3; weak D call: TRBD2 (10 bases). Deletions cut 6 bases from V and 0 bases from J, with 34 bases between. This CDR3 contains 22 residues. In germline, CDR1 is SNHLY, CDR2 FYNNEI. The CDR3 protein is CASSVPGQGRRSSGGSTDTQYF. The CDR3 coding sequence is TGTGCCAGCAGCGTGCCGGGACAGGGAAGGAGGAGTAGCGGGGGGAGCACAGATACGCAGTATTTT.